The T cell receptor (beta chain) described here comes from a study of CD8+CD57+ T cells in acquired aplastic anemia. Study observations and caveats: Any difference that existed in CD8+ Simpson's diversity between patients and controls was not significant.

The template used for profiling TCR beta VDJ and CDR3 was genomic DNA. TCRdb analysed the reads with MiXCR anew, one entry per CDR3 protein. Counted here are 150,000 to 200,000 distinct CDR3 sequences, around 48% occurring once; the ten biggest clones make up under 2%. Notes on this clonotype: Its matching antigen is unknown.

CDR1 and CDR2 from the germline V gene are GTSNPN and SVGIG (reference sequence). Trimming pared 0 bases from V and 5 bases from J, leaving 13 bases between. The CDR3 is 14 residues long. It was patients with CD8+CD57+ cell expansion by flow cytometry who were chosen for sequencing. Sequencing was done on a sample of sorted CD4+, CD8+, or CD8+CD57+ T cells (not recorded which) from PBMCs. The chain has TRBV30 and TRBJ1-2; D unresolved. The TCR was taken from a human donor with aplastic anemia. In DNA form, the CDR3 reads TGTGCCTGGAGTGTAGCCCGGGGAGTTTATGGCTACACCTTC. Translating it yields CAWSVARGVYGYTF.